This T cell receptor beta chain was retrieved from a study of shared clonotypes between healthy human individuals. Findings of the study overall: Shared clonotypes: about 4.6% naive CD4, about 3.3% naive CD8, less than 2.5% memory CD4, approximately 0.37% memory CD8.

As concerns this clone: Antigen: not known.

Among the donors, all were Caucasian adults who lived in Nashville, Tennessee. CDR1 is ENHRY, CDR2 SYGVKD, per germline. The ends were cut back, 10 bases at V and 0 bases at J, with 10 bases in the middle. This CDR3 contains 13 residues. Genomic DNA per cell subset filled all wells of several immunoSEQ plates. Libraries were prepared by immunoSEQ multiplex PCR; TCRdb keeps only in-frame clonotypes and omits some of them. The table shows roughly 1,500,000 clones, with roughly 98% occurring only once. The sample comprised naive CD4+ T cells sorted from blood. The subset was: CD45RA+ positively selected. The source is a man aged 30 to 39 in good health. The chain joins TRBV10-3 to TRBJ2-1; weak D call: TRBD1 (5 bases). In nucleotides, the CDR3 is TGTGCCAGTATACAGGACTCCTACAATGAGCAGTTCTTC. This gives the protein CASIQDSYNEQFF.